A selection of T cell receptor beta chains follows, all from one sample in a study of cytomegalovirus exposure and HLA in healthy donors. TCRdb's copy holds only in-frame clones and misses some; the assay was immunoSEQ multiplex PCR. Of about 97,000 clones detected, approximately 76% appear once; the ten largest clones hold around 4.4%. Sequencing input: PBMCs. Every receptor here comes from a man in his forties or fifties in good health and CMV-seronegative. Both conserved end residues are part of each CDR3. The D gene is left open where the match is weak. Not every row has a clone size; where given, it reads once, few, many or a size class.

TGCGCCAGCAGTGTTTCTAGCGGGGGACACTCCTACAATGAGCAGTTCTTC	CASSVSSGGHSYNEQFF	17	TRBV10-2	-	TRBJ2-1	TRBD2
TGTGCCAGTAGATTGGTCCCCGGGGGGGAGCTGTTTTTT	CASRLVPGGELFF	13	TRBV19	-	TRBJ2-2	-
TGTGCCAGCAGTGGGTCCAAGGGGAACTATGGCTACACCTTC	CASSGSKGNYGYTF	14	TRBV2	-	TRBJ1-2	-
TGTGCTAGTGGTTTGGATGGGAGGGCCTACGAGCAGTACTTC	CASGLDGRAYEQYF	14	TRBV12-5	few	TRBJ2-7	TRBD2
TGTGCCAGCAGCTCGGGACAGGTTCATAATTCCCCCCTCCACTTT	CASSSGQVHNSPLHF	15	TRBV11-1	-	TRBJ1-6	TRBD1
TGCGCCAGCAGCCAAGAAGGGGGGGCCAGGGCAGATACGCAGTATTTT	CASSQEGGARADTQYF	16	TRBV4-3	-	TRBJ2-3	-
TGTGCCAGCAGTGAGACAGGGGCTGGGGCGGGCTACACCTTC	CASSETGAGAGYTF	14	TRBV2	-	TRBJ1-2	TRBD1
TGTGCCAGCAGCCCTGGACAGGGTTTGAACGAGCAGTACTTC	CASSPGQGLNEQYF	14	TRBV2	-	TRBJ2-7	TRBD1
TGTGCCAGCAGTTACGACATCGGAAACACCATATATTTT	CASSYDIGNTIYF	13	TRBV6-5	few	TRBJ1-3	-
TGTGCCAGCAGTTACGCCAGCGGGGGCTATGGCTACACCTTC	CASSYASGGYGYTF	14	TRBV6-6	-	TRBJ1-2	-
TGTGCCAGCAGTTCCCCCGCCAGGGGTGGGAGCGAAGCTTTCTTT	CASSSPARGGSEAFF	15	TRBV28	-	TRBJ1-1	-
TGTGCCAGCAGCCAAGATCCAGAACGCTCCTACAATGAGCAGTTCTTC	CASSQDPERSYNEQFF	16	TRBV4-2	few	TRBJ2-1	-
TGTGCCAGCAGTGACCCGGGACAGGGGGGTACTGAAGCTTTCTTT	CASSDPGQGGTEAFF	15	TRBV2	-	TRBJ1-1	TRBD1
TGCGCCAGCACCCCCGGAACTAATGAAAAACTGTTTTTT	CASTPGTNEKLFF	13	TRBV5-1	-	TRBJ1-4	-
TGTGCCAGCTCACCCCTGGGACAGATGAACACTGAAGCTTTCTTT	CASSPLGQMNTEAFF	15	TRBV18	-	TRBJ1-1	TRBD1
TGTGCCAGCAGTGAAGGAGGGAGGGGCTACACCTTC	CASSEGGRGYTF	12	TRBV6-1	few	TRBJ1-2	-
TGTGCCAGCAGTCCATACAATGAGCAGTTCTTC	CASSPYNEQFF	11	TRBV6-5	few	TRBJ2-1	-
TGTGCCAGCAGCCATTTAGGGGAAGCCGGGACAGGGAAACACGAGCAGTACTTC	CASSHLGEAGTGKHEQYF	18	TRBV7-6	-	TRBJ2-7	TRBD1
TGTGCCATCAGCCATCAGGACTCTAATTCACCCCTCCACTTT	CAISHQDSNSPLHF	14	TRBV10-3	-	TRBJ1-6	-
TGCGCCAGCCGCTGGACAGGGGTTAGCACAGATACGCAGTATTTT	CASRWTGVSTDTQYF	15	TRBV10-2	-	TRBJ2-3	TRBD1
TGTGCCAGTAGTGTAAGGCTAGCGGGCACAGATACGCAGTATTTT	CASSVRLAGTDTQYF	15	TRBV19	-	TRBJ2-3	TRBD2
TGCGCCAGCAGCTTGTGGACAGGGGTAAATGAGCAGTTCTTC	CASSLWTGVNEQFF	14	TRBV5-1	-	TRBJ2-1	TRBD1
TGTGCCAGCAGCCATCCGGGACAGAGCACAGATACGCAGTATTTT	CASSHPGQSTDTQYF	15	TRBV7-6	once	TRBJ2-3	TRBD1
TGCGCCAGCAGCTTGGGAACTAGCGGGGGCACAGATACGCAGTATTTT	CASSLGTSGGTDTQYF	16	TRBV5-1	-	TRBJ2-3	TRBD2
TGTGCCAGCAGTTATTTGATTTCGGGGTTCACTGAAGCTTTCTTT	CASSYLISGFTEAFF	15	TRBV6-5	-	TRBJ1-1	-
TGTGCCAGCAGCTTTCCTAGCGGGGGGGACACCGGGGAGCTGTTTTTT	CASSFPSGGDTGELFF	16	TRBV7-2	-	TRBJ2-2	TRBD2
TGCGCCAGCAGCCAAGATATCCAGGGGGGTTACAATGGGCAGTTCTTC	CASSQDIQGGYNGQFF	16	TRBV4-1	-	TRBJ2-1	-
TGTGCCAGCAGCCGTGGACAGGGATCGGGGGGCTACACCTTC	CASSRGQGSGGYTF	14	TRBV7-9	-	TRBJ1-2	TRBD1
TGTGCCAGCAGCCCGCAGGGGGGCGCGAACACCGGGGAGCTGTTTTTT	CASSPQGGANTGELFF	16	TRBV7-8	-	TRBJ2-2	-
TGTGCCAGCAGCCCGGGACAGGGTTACACCGGGGAGCTGTTTTTT	CASSPGQGYTGELFF	15	TRBV5-4	-	TRBJ2-2	TRBD1
TGCAGTGCCCTTAGCGAGACGCAGTATTTT	CSALSETQYF	10	TRBV20-1	-	TRBJ2-3	-
TGTGCCAGCAGCCCCAGGGGGCAGGGCAATCAGCCCCAGCATTTT	CASSPRGQGNQPQHF	15	TRBV13	-	TRBJ1-5	TRBD1
TGTGCCAGCAGTGGGCTGGGACAGCGCTCCCATCCTAATCAGCCCCAGCATTTT	CASSGLGQRSHPNQPQHF	18	TRBV25-1	-	TRBJ1-5	TRBD1
TGTGCCAGCAGCAAAATCAGGGGACAGGACGTTTATGGCTACACCTTC	CASSKIRGQDVYGYTF	16	TRBV21-1	few	TRBJ1-2	-
TGTGCCAGCAGTCGCTCGGCGGAAAACACCGGGGAGCTGTTTTTT	CASSRSAENTGELFF	15	TRBV25-1	few	TRBJ2-2	-
TGTGCCAGCAGTGAACAGGGTAGCACAGATACGCAGTATTTT	CASSEQGSTDTQYF	14	TRBV6-5	once	TRBJ2-3	-
TGTGCCAGCAGTGATGACATTCCCGGGGAGCTGTTTTTT	CASSDDIPGELFF	13	TRBV6-1	few	TRBJ2-2	-
TGTGCCAGTAGACAAAGCACAGATACGCAGTATTTT	CASRQSTDTQYF	12	TRBV19	few	TRBJ2-3	-
TGTGCCCCCCCGTCGGGATCACCCAATCAGCCCCAGCATTTT	CAPPSGSPNQPQHF	14	TRBV7-8	-	TRBJ1-5	-
TGTGCCAGCAGGCGCCGATTCCAGGGTTTTAACTATGGCTACACCTTC	CASRRRFQGFNYGYTF	16	TRBV28	-	TRBJ1-2	-
TGTGCCAGCAGTTTAGGCTCAGTCATGAACACTGAAGCTTTCTTT	CASSLGSVMNTEAFF	15	TRBV28	-	TRBJ1-1	-
TGTGCCAGCTCACCCTCGACAGGCTCTGAAGCTTTCTTT	CASSPSTGSEAFF	13	TRBV18	-	TRBJ1-1	-
TGTGCCAGCACCGAAGGCCTAGCGGCGAGCGAGACCCAGTACTTC	CASTEGLAASETQYF	15	TRBV2	-	TRBJ2-5	TRBD2
TGTGCCAGTAGTATAGATCCCAGGGGCAGTTCACCCCTCCACTTT	CASSIDPRGSSPLHF	15	TRBV19	-	TRBJ1-6	-
TGTGCCATCAGGGGGCGGGCTAGCGGGGGCACGGATACGCAGTATTTT	CAIRGRASGGTDTQYF	16	TRBV10-3	few	TRBJ2-3	TRBD2
TGTGCCAGCAGTGAACGGGGGGCCATTAGCTCTGGGGCCAACGTCCTGACTTTC	CASSERGAISSGANVLTF	18	TRBV2	-	TRBJ2-6	-
TGTGCCAGCAGTTTAGGCAGGGCTGGGGCCAACGTCCTGACTTTC	CASSLGRAGANVLTF	15	TRBV27	-	TRBJ2-6	-
TGTGCCAGCAGCCCCCGAGACAGGGGAAACACTGAAGCTTTCTTT	CASSPRDRGNTEAFF	15	TRBV7-8	-	TRBJ1-1	TRBD1